These T cell receptor beta chains were read from a single sample in a study of T cells in localized non-small cell lung cancer. Clones were sequenced by immunoSEQ multiplex PCR, and TCRdb holds only the in-frame ones, with some missing. The sample includes 90,000 to 95,000 clones, roughly 88% of them seen just once. The material was PBMCs, obtained before any cancer treatment. Source of these receptors: a woman aged 40-69 years with stage II squamous cell lung carcinoma. The CDR3 runs from the conserved cysteine through the conserved F or W. Each record gives: V gene, D gene, clone size, J gene, CDR3 protein, CDR3 DNA. The D gene is left open where the match is weak. Size tells how often a clone was seen (once, few, many) or the class of an expanded clone, and some rows leave it out.

V: TRBV18; D: TRBD1; size: -; J: TRBJ1-5; CDR3: CASSPGQGMNQPQHF; DNA: TGTGCCAGCTCGCCGGGACAGGGCATGAATCAGCCCCAGCATTTT
V: TRBV5-1; D: -; size: few; J: TRBJ1-1; CDR3: CASSLGGNTEAFF; DNA: TGCGCCAGCAGCTTGGGAGGGAACACTGAAGCTTTCTTT
V: TRBV19; D: -; size: once; J: TRBJ2-3; CDR3: CASKAVGSADTQYF; DNA: TGTGCCAGTAAGGCAGTAGGTAGCGCAGATACGCAGTATTTT
V: TRBV19; D: -; size: -; J: TRBJ1-5; CDR3: CASSALWGDNQPQHF; DNA: TGTGCCAGTAGTGCTCTTTGGGGGGACAATCAGCCCCAGCATTTT
V: TRBV2; D: TRBD1; size: once; J: TRBJ1-2; CDR3: CASSEYQAGTGGGYTF; DNA: TGTGCCAGCAGTGAATACCAAGCGGGGACAGGCGGCGGCTACACCTTC
V: TRBV30; D: -; size: -; J: TRBJ1-2; CDR3: CAWRGLSDYGYTF; DNA: TGTGCCTGGAGAGGCCTTTCCGACTATGGCTACACCTTC
V: TRBV19; D: -; size: -; J: TRBJ2-1; CDR3: CASSLYNEQFF; DNA: TGTGCCAGTAGTCTCTACAATGAGCAGTTCTTC
V: TRBV28; D: -; size: -; J: TRBJ2-4; CDR3: CASRGTPRNIQYF; DNA: TGTGCCAGCAGGGGGACACCCAGAAACATTCAGTACTTC
V: TRBV6-5; D: TRBD1; size: -; J: TRBJ1-1; CDR3: CASSYSYRGDTEAFF; DNA: TGTGCCAGCAGTTACTCGTACAGGGGGGACACTGAAGCTTTCTTT
V: TRBV5-1; D: -; size: -; J: TRBJ1-4; CDR3: CASSPTPGSFNEKLFF; DNA: TGCGCCAGCAGCCCCACCCCGGGCAGCTTTAATGAAAAACTGTTTTTT
V: TRBV5-1; D: TRBD1; size: few; J: TRBJ2-7; CDR3: CASSLSRPGQESYEQYF; DNA: TGCGCCAGCAGCTTATCCCGTCCGGGACAGGAGTCCTACGAGCAGTACTTC